Shown below are 14 T cell receptor beta chains from a single sample sequenced in a study of cytomegalovirus exposure and HLA in healthy donors. The PCR ran on 60 Vbeta and 13 Jbeta primers. Method: immunoSEQ multiplex PCR; TCRdb's copy keeps in-frame clones and lacks some. The sample lists about 160,000 clones; 75% to 90% were seen once. The source material was PBMCs. The receptor source for this set is a woman aged 18-35 years in good health and CMV-seronegative.

In its sample, this clone was seen once. V and J are TRBV28 and TRBJ2-7, with TRBD2 matching over 11 bases. The CDR3 runs to 19 residues. J lost 3 bases, V lost 1 base, and 14 bases had no gene match. Germline V gene sequence: CDR1 MDHEN, CDR2 SYDVKM. The CDR3 DNA is TGTGCCAGCAGTTTATCCGTCAGGCTAGCGGGAGGCCCAGACTACGAGCAGTACTTC. Translation: CASSLSVRLAGGPDYEQYF.

The V gene is TRBV5-4, the J gene TRBJ2-5, with D possibly being TRBD1 (6 bases). The length of the CDR3 is 14 residues. V was pared by 5 bases and J by 1 base, with 12 bases between. Germline V lookup: CDR1 SGHNT, CDR2 YYREEE (reference sequence). The CDR3 bases are TGTGCCAGCAGATATGGGACATCCCAAGAGACCCAGTACTTC. Its protein product is CASRYGTSQETQYF.

The chain links TRBV7-8 to TRBJ1-3; D ambiguous. Looked up from germline, CDR1 is SGHVS and CDR2 is FQNEAQ. This CDR3 contains 17 residues. Trimming took off 3 bases at V and 3 bases at J, with 18 bases between the two ends. Here the CDR3 DNA reads TGTGCCAGCAGCTTCGGCCACTCACGAGGACTTGGAAACACCATATATTTT. As protein: CASSFGHSRGLGNTIYF.

This CDR3 reads CASSLAQGLREQYF. The CDR3 DNA follows: TGTGCCAGCAGTTTAGCACAGGGGCTACGGGAGCAGTACTTC. The chain uses TRBV28 and TRBJ2-7; 7 bases fit TRBD1. After removal of 2 bases from V and 7 bases from J, the junction contained 8 bases not matched to a gene. CDR1 and CDR2 (germline): MDHEN, SYDVKM. This CDR3 contains 14 residues.

The chain recombines TRBV5-5 with TRBJ2-5; the D gene is possibly TRBD2 (6 bases). The CDR3 covers 15 residues. In germline, CDR1 is SGHKS, CDR2 YYEKEE (reference sequence). V was cut by 0 bases and J by 2 bases, with 11 bases left in between. The CDR3 sequence: CASSLGGLRQETQYF. The CDR3 nucleotides read TGTGCCAGCAGCTTGGGGGGACTCCGTCAAGAGACCCAGTACTTC.

This CDR3 reads CASSDSTGNYEQYF. The CDR3 DNA reads as TGTGCCAGCAGCGATTCGACAGGGAACTACGAGCAGTACTTC. V and J are TRBV11-3 and TRBJ2-7, with 7 positions matching TRBD1. Unmatched junction bases numbered 7, after V lost 5 bases and J lost 3 bases. The CDR3 is made up of 14 amino acids. Germline V lookup: CDR1 SGHNT, CDR2 YENEEA.

The chain uses TRBV7-6 and TRBJ1-4, with TRBD1 matching over 8 bases. CDR1 and CDR2 from the germline V gene are SGHVS and FNYEAQ. The CDR3 consists of 18 residues. The V and J ends lost 1 base and 8 bases, in that order; junction bases with no gene match: 15. CDR3: CASSLVSAGGRTGEKLFF. CDR3 nucleotides: TGTGCCAGCAGCTTAGTATCGGCAGGGGGCCGGACTGGGGAAAAACTGTTTTTT.

This clone was seen a handful of times. The chain combines TRBV2 with TRBJ1-4; the D gene is possibly TRBD1 (5 bases). With 6 bases removed from V and 8 bases from J, the gap between germline ends came to 10 bases. From germline, CDR1 is SNHLY and CDR2 FYNNEI. CDR3 length: 12 residues. CDR3 in DNA: TGTGCCAGCAGGCAGGGTGGGGAAAAACTGTTTTTT. It specifies CASRQGGEKLFF.

The chain has TRBV19 and TRBJ2-7, with TRBD1 matching 9 bases. The CDR3 spans 14 residues. V was clipped by 7 bases and J by 3 bases; unmatched bases: 7. In germline, CDR1 is LNHDA, CDR2 SQIVND (reference sequence). DNA of the CDR3: TGTGCCAGTATCCCGGGACAGGGTGACTACGAGCAGTACTTC. This codes for CASIPGQGDYEQYF.

The rearrangement uses TRBV7-8 and TRBJ2-5; D gene ambiguous. The DNA end favors TRBJ2-7, so the J call may be wrong. This CDR3 contains 12 residues. Germline lookup yields CDR1 SGHVS and CDR2 FQNEAQ. CDR3 sequence (DNA): TGTGCCAGCAGCGAGACACTCTACGAGCAGTACTTC. Translating gives CASSETLYEQYF.

This clone showed up just once. This chain joins TRBV7-8 and TRBJ2-5; a possible D gene is TRBD2 (6 bases). The CDR3 totals 16 residues. Germline-derived CDR1 and CDR2 are SGHVS and FQNEAQ. With 6 bases removed from V and 1 base from J, the gap between germline ends came to 18 bases. The CDR3 sequence is CASRSQTGSPQETQYF. For the CDR3, the DNA is TGTGCCAGCAGATCCCAGACCGGGAGCCCCCAAGAGACCCAGTACTTC.

This rearrangement joins TRBV28 to TRBJ2-3; 11 positions match TRBD2. The V gene's germline CDR1 is MDHEN and CDR2 SYDVKM. V trimming: 4 bases; J trimming: 8 bases; junction bases outside the gene matches: 11. CDR3 size: 16 residues. The CDR3 spells CASSSPIGSGRATQYF. The CDR3 DNA is TGTGCCAGCAGTTCCCCTATAGGTAGCGGGAGGGCTACGCAGTATTTT.

The chain is built from TRBV19 and TRBJ2-1; 8 positions agree with TRBD1. The V gene's germline CDR1 is LNHDA and CDR2 SQIVND (reference sequence). Trimming removed 11 bases from V and 6 bases from J; junction bases left unmatched: 9. This CDR3 comprises 13 residues. As DNA, the CDR3 is TGTGCCGCGGGGCAGGGGGCGCCCAATGAGCAGTTCTTC. It translates to CAAGQGAPNEQFF.

This clone appeared a single time. The chain has TRBV2 and TRBJ1-5; D unresolved. V was trimmed by 4 bases and J by 0 bases, leaving 13 bases between them. This CDR3 comprises 16 residues. The germline V gene encodes CDR1 SNHLY and CDR2 FYNNEI. CDR3 DNA sequence: TGTGCCAGCAGTGCCCGACACAGAAATAGCAATCAGCCCCAGCATTTT. This gives the protein CASSARHRNSNQPQHF.